The sequence of this T cell receptor beta chain was determined in a study of T cell responses to AZD1222 COVID-19 vaccine. Germline CDR1 SEHNR, CDR2 FQNEAQ (reference sequence). Trimming took off 5 bases at V and 2 bases at J, with 12 bases between the two ends. The CDR3 has 14 amino acids. The repertoire was sequenced with immunoSEQ multiplex PCR; TCRdb's copy has only in-frame clones and lacks some. This table holds tens of thousands of clones, about nine tenths found once. This chain uses TRBV7-9 with TRBJ2-5; the D is unclear. The sequences come from peripheral blood, collected 28 days after the second AZD1222 dose. This receptor was obtained from an adult who received the AZD1222 COVID-19 vaccine. The CDR3 region has the DNA TGTGCCAGCAGCCGTACCTTAGCTCAAGAGACCCAGTACTTC. Protein: CASSRTLAQETQYF.